Listed below are T cell receptor beta chains from one sample, sequenced in a study of cytomegalovirus exposure and HLA in healthy donors. Sequencing was performed with immunoSEQ multiplex PCR; in TCRdb, only in-frame clones are kept and a portion is missing. The sample records about 160,000 clones, around 80% being singletons. Specimen: PBMCs. The receptors were gathered from a girl between 10 and 17 years old in good health and CMV-seropositive. Each CDR3 is given with its conserved first and last residue. Each record gives: D gene, clone size, J gene, CDR3 length, V gene, CDR3 protein, CDR3 DNA. A D gene is named only where the DNA matches it firmly. Size is omitted from some rows. Given values are once, few, many or a class for expanded clones.

D: NA
size: NA
J: TRBJ2-1
length: 12
V: TRBV6-1
CDR3: CASRDSYNEQFF
DNA: TGTGCCAGCAGGGACAGTTACAATGAGCAGTTCTTC

D: TRBD2
size: once
J: TRBJ2-7
length: 16
V: TRBV18
CDR3: CASSPRGPSGSYEQYF
DNA: TGTGCCAGCTCACCACGGGGGCCCAGCGGGAGTTACGAGCAGTACTTC

D: TRBD1
size: NA
J: TRBJ1-2
length: 16
V: TRBV30
CDR3: CAWSPPRTGTNYGYTF
DNA: TGTGCCTGGAGTCCCCCCCGGACAGGTACAAACTATGGCTACACCTTC

D: NA
size: NA
J: TRBJ1-1
length: 15
V: TRBV27
CDR3: CASSLWGRVNTEAFF
DNA: TGTGCCAGCAGTTTATGGGGGCGAGTGAACACTGAAGCTTTCTTT

D: NA
size: NA
J: TRBJ1-2
length: 13
V: TRBV6-5
CDR3: CASGQGLNYGYTF
DNA: TGTGCCAGCGGGCAGGGCCTAAACTATGGCTACACCTTC

D: TRBD1
size: NA
J: TRBJ2-7
length: 16
V: TRBV5-1
CDR3: CASSVQPQGAVYEQYF
DNA: TGCGCCAGCAGCGTACAGCCGCAGGGGGCAGTCTACGAGCAGTACTTC

D: TRBD2
size: NA
J: TRBJ2-7
length: 19
V: TRBV11-2
CDR3: CASSLDFTSGRVSAYEQYF
DNA: TGTGCCAGCAGCTTAGATTTCACTAGCGGGAGAGTTTCAGCCTACGAGCAGTACTTC

D: NA
size: NA
J: TRBJ2-7
length: 15
V: TRBV28
CDR3: CASSFNRGGSYEQYF
DNA: TGTGCCAGCAGTTTTAACAGGGGGGGTTCCTACGAGCAGTACTTC

D: TRBD1
size: NA
J: TRBJ2-7
length: 15
V: TRBV7-4
CDR3: CASSLCRQGFYEQYF
DNA: TGTGCCAGCAGCTTATGTCGACAGGGTTTCTACGAGCAGTACTTC

D: NA
size: NA
J: TRBJ1-1
length: 14
V: TRBV7-3
CDR3: CASGPGGGNTEAFF
DNA: TGTGCCAGCGGCCCTGGGGGCGGGAACACTGAAGCTTTCTTT

D: TRBD2
size: NA
J: TRBJ2-3
length: 14
V: TRBV5-1
CDR3: CASSLADFTDTQYF
DNA: TGCGCCAGCAGCCTAGCGGACTTCACAGATACGCAGTATTTT

D: NA
size: few
J: TRBJ1-2
length: 14
V: TRBV7-9
CDR3: CASSYARAGDGYTF
DNA: TGTGCCAGCAGCTACGCCCGCGCCGGGGATGGCTACACCTTC

D: TRBD1
size: NA
J: TRBJ1-1
length: 15
V: TRBV18
CDR3: CASSLRTGGDTEAFF
DNA: TGTGCCAGCTCACTCCGGACAGGGGGGGACACTGAAGCTTTCTTT

D: TRBD2
size: NA
J: TRBJ2-1
length: 16
V: TRBV5-1
CDR3: CASSWGTSGVNNEQFF
DNA: TGCGCCAGCAGCTGGGGAACTAGCGGGGTCAACAATGAGCAGTTCTTC

D: NA
size: NA
J: TRBJ1-2
length: 15
V: TRBV5-4
CDR3: CASSPGGGLNYGYTF
DNA: TGTGCCAGCAGCCCCGGGGGGGGGCTTAACTATGGCTACACCTTC

D: TRBD2
size: once
J: TRBJ2-7
length: 14
V: TRBV6-1
CDR3: CASSTLAGGPEQYF
DNA: TGTGCCAGCAGCACACTAGCGGGAGGGCCCGAGCAGTACTTC

D: NA
size: NA
J: TRBJ2-3
length: 15
V: TRBV4-1
CDR3: CASSLTVASTDTQYF
DNA: TGCGCCAGCAGCCTCACCGTCGCGAGCACAGATACGCAGTATTTT

D: TRBD1
size: NA
J: TRBJ2-2
length: 13
V: TRBV7-9
CDR3: CASSVRGPGELFF
DNA: TGTGCCAGCAGCGTCAGGGGGCCCGGGGAGCTGTTTTTT

D: TRBD2
size: few
J: TRBJ2-5
length: 17
V: TRBV15
CDR3: CATSRGLAGGRGETQYF
DNA: TGTGCCACCAGCCGGGGACTAGCGGGAGGCCGGGGAGAGACCCAGTACTTC